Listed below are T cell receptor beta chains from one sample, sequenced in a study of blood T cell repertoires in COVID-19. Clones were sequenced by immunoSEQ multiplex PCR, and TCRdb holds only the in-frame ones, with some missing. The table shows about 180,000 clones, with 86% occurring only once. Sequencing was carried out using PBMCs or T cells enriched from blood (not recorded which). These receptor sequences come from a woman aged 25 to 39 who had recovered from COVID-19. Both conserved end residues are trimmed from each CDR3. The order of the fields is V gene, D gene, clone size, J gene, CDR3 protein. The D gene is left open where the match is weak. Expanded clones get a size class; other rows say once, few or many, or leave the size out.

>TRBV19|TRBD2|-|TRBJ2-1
ASSIGSGNNNEQF
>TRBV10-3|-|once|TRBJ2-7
AIMSGQGRAYEQY
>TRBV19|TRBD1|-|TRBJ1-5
ASSQAGGRNQPQH
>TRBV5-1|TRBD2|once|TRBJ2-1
ASSLGLAGENEQF
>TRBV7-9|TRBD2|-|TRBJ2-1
ASSLVGGLAGYEQF
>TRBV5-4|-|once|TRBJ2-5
ASSLTGILVETQY
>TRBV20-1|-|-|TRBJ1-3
SARDFSTIY
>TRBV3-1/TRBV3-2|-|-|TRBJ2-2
ASSQDIGWESGELF
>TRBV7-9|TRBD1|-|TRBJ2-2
ASRTGGTAGELF
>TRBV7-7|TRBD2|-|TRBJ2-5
ASSLGWEGQETQY
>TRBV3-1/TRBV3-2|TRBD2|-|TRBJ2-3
ASSQHSGRAYADTQY
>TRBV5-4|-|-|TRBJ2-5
ASSLPQETQY
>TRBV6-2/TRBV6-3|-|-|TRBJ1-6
ASSRSLTNSPLH
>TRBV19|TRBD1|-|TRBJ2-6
ASSLQGAGANVLT
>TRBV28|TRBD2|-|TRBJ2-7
ASSQIKAGVYEQY
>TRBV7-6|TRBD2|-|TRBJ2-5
ASKLRPGAGGAQETQY
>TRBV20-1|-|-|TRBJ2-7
SAGMSERQY
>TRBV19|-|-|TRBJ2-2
ASSSFLRGGTGELF
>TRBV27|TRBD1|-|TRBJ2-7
ASSWTGHYEQY
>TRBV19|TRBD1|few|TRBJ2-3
ASTRDREVPRLY
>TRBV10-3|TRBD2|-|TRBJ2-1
AIRSIAGEENEQF
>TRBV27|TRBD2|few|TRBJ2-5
ASSTGTSGKETQY
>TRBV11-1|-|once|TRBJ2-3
ASSSGNTQY
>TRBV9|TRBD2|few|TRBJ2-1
ASSAGLAGGPGQF
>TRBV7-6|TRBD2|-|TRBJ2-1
ASEPSGTNEQF
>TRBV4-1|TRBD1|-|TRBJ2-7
ASSQAHRGLEQY
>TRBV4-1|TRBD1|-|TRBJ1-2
ASSQDRGLGVV
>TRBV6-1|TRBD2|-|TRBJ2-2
ASSELGGSATGELF
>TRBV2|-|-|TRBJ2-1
ASTLASSYNEQF
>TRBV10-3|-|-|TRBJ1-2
AISPTAGAGYGYT
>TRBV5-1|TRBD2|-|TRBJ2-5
ASQAFTSGRETQY
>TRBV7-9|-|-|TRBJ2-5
ASTLKEDQETQY
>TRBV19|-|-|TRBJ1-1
ASSISAGVMAMNTEAF
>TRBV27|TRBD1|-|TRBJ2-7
ASSDRVNEQY
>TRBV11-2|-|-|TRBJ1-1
ASSLEGSMNTEAF
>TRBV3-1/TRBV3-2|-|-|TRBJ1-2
ASSQDPGNDGYT
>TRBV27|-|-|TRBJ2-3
ASRSGLTDTQY
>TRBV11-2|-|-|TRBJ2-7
ASSYSSYEQY
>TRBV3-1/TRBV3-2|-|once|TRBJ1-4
ASSQAFEKLF
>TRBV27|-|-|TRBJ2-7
ASSEIGGAEQY
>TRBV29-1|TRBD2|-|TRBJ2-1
SVESSGSNGEQF
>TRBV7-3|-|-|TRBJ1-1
ASSVVGPSSDTEAF
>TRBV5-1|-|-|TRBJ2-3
ASRRTDTQY
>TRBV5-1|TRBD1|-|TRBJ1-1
ASSSGQMNTEAF
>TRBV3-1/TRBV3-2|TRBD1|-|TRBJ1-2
ASSQNARQGGGYT
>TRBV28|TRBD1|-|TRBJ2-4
ASSLKTGGAKNIQY
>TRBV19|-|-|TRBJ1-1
ASKTGLTEAF
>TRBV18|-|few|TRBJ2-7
ASSPLSREAGQY
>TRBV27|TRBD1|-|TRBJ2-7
ASKSTGTDEQY
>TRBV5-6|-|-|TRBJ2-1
ASSSRHGSSGSYNEQF
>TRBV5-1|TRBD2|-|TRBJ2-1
ASSSVSFPRLAGDNEQF
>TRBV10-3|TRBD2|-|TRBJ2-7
AISEGLAGRYEQY